Below, 13 T cell receptor beta chains from the same sample are listed, as sequenced in a study of shared clonotypes between healthy human individuals. Some clones are missing from TCRdb's copy, which holds only in-frame ones; the method was immunoSEQ multiplex PCR. The sample consists of some 360,000 clones, roughly 80% of them appearing once. The sample was memory CD4+ T cells sorted from blood. As to subset: CD45RA-negative fraction. Receptors were obtained from a man aged 25-40 years in good health.

This clone was seen once. The CDR3 DNA is TGTGCCAGCGGGGCGTTTGGGCCCGGGGAGCTGTTTTTT. Translated, it gives CASGAFGPGELFF. The V call is TRBV27, the J call TRBJ2-2, with D maybe TRBD1 (5 bases). The V and J ends lost 8 bases and 6 bases respectively, with 13 bases between them. CDR1 and CDR2 from the germline V gene are MNHEY and SMNVEV (reference sequence). This CDR3 spans 13 amino acids.

The chain uses TRBV2 and TRBJ2-3; 9 bases map to TRBD1. The CDR3 contains 15 residues. The germline CDR1 and CDR2 sequences are SNHLY and FYNNEI. Trimming removed 5 bases from V and 7 bases from J; junction bases left unmatched: 10. This CDR3 is CASSRTGGDLHTQYF. In DNA form, the CDR3 reads TGTGCCAGCAGTCGCACAGGGGGCGACTTGCATACGCAGTATTTT.

The V gene is TRBV7-8, the J gene TRBJ2-7; 11 bases align to TRBD2. This CDR3 has 15 residues. The J segment lost 4 bases and the V segment lost 5 bases, leaving 7 bases of the junction unmatched. Germline V lookup: CDR1 SGHVS, CDR2 FQNEAQ. The chain's CDR3 is CASSRTSGSSYEQYF. In DNA, the CDR3 is TGTGCCAGCAGCCGCACTAGCGGGAGTTCTTACGAGCAGTACTTC.

The chain couples TRBV29-1 to TRBJ2-7; 7 nucleotides agree with TRBD1. This CDR3 is built from 13 residues. Trimming cost V 5 bases and J 3 bases; bases outside gene matches: 7. Per germline, CDR1 SQVTM and CDR2 ANQGSEA. The CDR3 DNA is TGCAGCGTTAAACAGGGGCAACTCTACGAGCAGTACTTC. Translated: CSVKQGQLYEQYF.

The rearrangement uses TRBV9 and TRBJ2-1; 10 bases fit TRBD2. This CDR3 has 16 amino acids. J lost 10 bases, V lost 0 bases, and 10 bases had no gene match. Germline V lookup: CDR1 SGDLS, CDR2 YYNGEE. In nucleotides, the CDR3 is TGTGCCAGCAGCGTAGGAGCTAGCGGGAGTTTCGAAGAGCAGTTCTTC. Residues: CASSVGASGSFEEQFF.

The chain links TRBV19 to TRBJ2-5; possible D gene TRBD2, 5 bases. This CDR3 is built from 13 residues. Trimming removed 6 bases at V and 1 base at J, with 9 bases between. Germline V gives CDR1 LNHDA, CDR2 SQIVND (reference sequence). The CDR3 DNA reads as TGTGCCAGTAGCCGTCGGGGCCAAGAGACCCAGTACTTC. Protein: CASSRRGQETQYF.

The V call is TRBV30, the J call TRBJ1-2; TRBD1 matches 7 bases. Unmatched junction bases numbered 5, after V lost 0 bases and J lost 4 bases. The CDR3 sequence is 14 residues long. Germline CDR1 is GTSNPN and CDR2 is SVGIG (reference sequence). This CDR3 is CAWSVMAGGYGYTF. The CDR3 DNA sequence: TGTGCCTGGAGTGTAATGGCAGGGGGCTATGGCTACACCTTC.

The rearrangement joins TRBV7-2 to TRBJ2-6; D remains ambiguous. Germline CDR1 SGHTA, CDR2 FQGNSA. Trimming removed 7 bases from V and 0 bases from J, with 10 bases in between. The CDR3 has 15 residues. CDR3 protein: CASTGGSSGANVLTF. The CDR3 nucleotides are TGTGCCAGCACCGGCGGTTCCTCTGGGGCCAACGTCCTGACTTTC.

This chain joins TRBV2 and TRBJ2-1, with TRBD1 as a possible D gene (6 bases). Germline V lookup: CDR1 SNHLY, CDR2 FYNNEI. V dropped 11 bases and J dropped 1 base, with 12 bases sitting between them. This CDR3 is 13 amino acids long. The CDR3 here is CASHGQSYNEQFF. CDR3 in DNA: TGTGCCTCCCACGGACAGTCCTACAATGAGCAGTTCTTC.

This clone has only a few counts. J is TRBJ1-4 and V is TRBV19, with a tentative D call TRBD1 (6 bases). V lost 7 bases to trimming and J lost 4 bases, with 10 bases between them. The germline V gene has CDR1 LNHDA and CDR2 SQIVND (reference sequence). The CDR3 has 13 residues. This chain's CDR3 is CASNDRFNEKLFF. CDR3 nucleotides: TGTGCCAGTAACGACAGGTTTAATGAAAAACTGTTTTTT.

The chain has TRBV11-2 and TRBJ2-7; maybe TRBD2 (7 bases). The V end was cut by 3 bases, the J end by 7 bases, with 13 bases between. CDR1 and CDR2 (germline): SGHAT, FQNNGV. The CDR3 is 13 residues long. The CDR3 DNA reads as TGTGCCAGCAGCTTTTACGAGGGGGGGGAGCAGTACTTC. It is translated as CASSFYEGGEQYF. Drawing the rest from reference TRBV11-2 and TRBJ2-7, the complete variable domain is EAGVAQSPRYKIIEKRQSVAFWCNPISGHATLYWYQQILGQGPKLLIQFQNNGVVDDSQLPKDRFSAERLKGVDSTLKIQPAKLEDSAVYLCASSFYEGGEQYFGPGTRLTVT.

The chain is built from TRBV6-5 and TRBJ2-6; D is possibly TRBD1 (5 bases). The germline gives CDR1 MNHEY, CDR2 SVGAGI. The CDR3 is 16 residues long. Trimming shortened V by 0 bases and J by 2 bases, and 8 bases separated the two germline ends. The CDR3 DNA is TGTGCCAGCAGTTACTCAGGGGTTGCTGGGGCCAACGTCCTGACTTTC. Amino acid sequence: CASSYSGVAGANVLTF.

The chain carries TRBV7-2 and TRBJ2-7, with 9 nucleotides matching TRBD2. CDR1 is SGHTA and CDR2 is FQGNSA in the germline V gene. There are 14 residues in the CDR3. The V segment lost 4 bases and the J segment 6 bases; nucleotides outside the gene matches: 7. CDR3 sequence reads: CASSSKTSGIEQYF. The CDR3 DNA follows: TGTGCCAGCAGCTCCAAGACTAGCGGAATCGAGCAGTACTTC.